The 4 T cell receptor beta chains in this list originate from one sample, sequenced in a study of spatial heterogeneity in lung cancer (dated by TCRdb to the late 2010s). The intended sense of this specimen's time point label: sample taken at primary tumor resection. Without any cell sorting, TCR sequencing was performed on whole RNA extracted either from tumor and nontumor lung tissue or from cryopreserved PBMC samples. Library preparation used 5' RACE. Sequencing instrument: NextSeq 500. Starting from the raw public reads, TCRdb applied fastp trimming at Q25, assembled clones with MiXCR and retained in-frame beta chains. All rows with the same CDR3 protein become a single entry with the most common DNA and genes. The sample table holds some 100,000 distinct CDR3 sequences, of which around 10% were seen once. The top ten constitute about 7% of the sample. The specimen was PBMCs, collected at surgery. The receptors here all came from a male donor with early-stage non-small cell lung cancer.

This clonotype was detected only a few times. This chain connects TRBV27 to TRBJ2-7, with 7 bases identical to TRBD2. Germline V gives CDR1 MNHEY, CDR2 SMNVEV (reference sequence). This CDR3 is built from 15 residues. V gave up 2 bases and J gave up 2 bases; unmatched junction bases: 6. This CDR3 reads CASSLGGAGPYEQYF. The DNA for the CDR3 is TGTGCCAGCAGTTTAGGGGGAGCGGGACCCTACGAGCAGTACTTC.

This clonotype was seen only a few times. The J gene is TRBJ1-2, the V gene TRBV3-1; D is perhaps TRBD1 (6 bases). The CDR3 is made up of 16 amino acids. The germline gives CDR1 LGHDT, CDR2 YNNKEL (reference sequence). Trimming removed 1 base at V and 8 bases at J, with 20 bases between. The CDR3 protein is CASSQVMYAGAGGYTF. In DNA, the CDR3 is TGTGCCAGCAGCCAAGTAATGTACGCGGGGGCGGGAGGCTACACCTTC.

The rearrangement links TRBV20-1 to TRBJ1-2; 7 bases agree with TRBD1. The CDR3 extends over 15 amino acids. V dropped 3 bases and J dropped 4; count of bases not matched to a gene: 11. The germline V gene has CDR1 DFQATT and CDR2 SNEGSKA (reference sequence). Here the CDR3 reads CSASSSQGRGYGYTF. The DNA for the CDR3 is TGCAGTGCTAGTTCCTCACAGGGGAGAGGCTATGGCTACACCTTC.

The chain joins TRBV3-1 to TRBJ2-2; 7 nucleotides line up with TRBD2. This CDR3 is 16 amino acids long. V lost 4 bases to trimming and J lost 3 bases; unmatched junction nucleotides: 8. Germline V CDR1 and CDR2: LGHDT, YNNKEL (reference sequence). CDR3 DNA sequence: TGTGCCAGCAGCCCCGTCTGGGGGGGAGACACCGGGGAGCTGTTTTTT. Its protein product is CASSPVWGGDTGELFF.